One sample yielded the 25 T cell receptor beta chains listed below, sequenced in a study of cytomegalovirus exposure and HLA in healthy donors. A multiplex PCR was run with 60 Vbeta primers and 13 Jbeta primers. Libraries were prepared by immunoSEQ multiplex PCR; TCRdb keeps only in-frame clonotypes and omits some of them. The sample has roughly 150,000 clones, approximately 83% seen once. The sample comprised PBMCs. These receptors were taken from a woman aged 18-29 years in good health and CMV-seronegative.

This chain uses TRBV28 with TRBJ1-6, with 8 positions matching TRBD1. Germline V lookup: CDR1 MDHEN, CDR2 SYDVKM. CDR3 size: 14 residues. V dropped 6 bases and J dropped 4; count of bases not matched to a gene: 2. The CDR3 region is CASRTGEYNSPLHF. In DNA, the CDR3 is TGTGCCAGCAGGACAGGGGAGTATAATTCACCCCTCCACTTT.

This clone has only one observation. The chain employs TRBV5-1 and TRBJ1-1, with 9 bases matching TRBD1. V trimming: 3 bases; J trimming: 6 bases; junction bases outside the gene matches: 3. The germline V gene has CDR1 SGHRS and CDR2 YFSETQ. The CDR3 extends over 13 amino acids. CDR3 nucleotides: TGCGCCAGCAGCTCGGGACAGGGCCCTGAAGCTTTCTTT. Protein product: CASSSGQGPEAFF.

This chain links TRBV5-1 with TRBJ1-6, with a weak D call TRBD1 (5 bases). The CDR3 spans 14 residues. Germline CDR1 is SGHRS and CDR2 is YFSETQ. V gave up 3 bases and J gave up 7 bases, with 11 bases separating them. In DNA, the CDR3 is TGCGCCAGCAGCTCTCAGGGTAACAATTCACCCCTCCACTTT. It specifies CASSSQGNNSPLHF. The full variable domain, completed using reference TRBV5-1 and TRBJ1-6, is KAGVTQTPRYLIKTRGQQVTLSCSPISGHRSVSWYQQTPGQGLQFLFEYFSETQRNKGNFPGRFSGRQFSNSRSEMNVSTLELGDSALYLCASSSQGNNSPLHFGNGTRLTVT.

The gene calls are TRBV2 and TRBJ1-5, with D perhaps matching TRBD1 (5 bases). The CDR3 runs to 14 residues. Germline V CDR1 and CDR2: SNHLY, FYNNEI. V dropped 3 bases and J dropped 2 bases, with 8 bases sitting between them. The CDR3 DNA reads as TGTGCCAGCAGTGATGGCAGGGGCAATCAGCCCCAGCATTTT. It specifies CASSDGRGNQPQHF.

V is TRBV2 and J is TRBJ1-1; D uncertain. The V end was cut by 6 bases, the J end by 3 bases, with 14 bases between. There are 14 residues in the CDR3. Germline values: CDR1 SNHLY, CDR2 FYNNEI. CDR3 sequence reads: CASRSIGSYTEAFF. The CDR3 DNA sequence: TGTGCCAGCAGGAGTATCGGGTCTTACACTGAAGCTTTCTTT.

The chain combines TRBV18 with TRBJ1-5; maybe TRBD1 (6 bases). V was cut by 3 bases and J by 7 bases, with 19 bases left in between. CDR3 size: 16 residues. Germline CDR1 reads KGHSH; CDR2 reads LQKENI. The DNA of the CDR3 is TGTGCCAGCTCACCCGAAGTAGGGGGGGCAGGACAGCCCCAGCATTTT. It codes for CASSPEVGGAGQPQHF.

Only one count was recorded for this clone. V is TRBV23-1 and J is TRBJ1-5; D is perhaps TRBD1 (5 bases). Being an ORF, TRBV23-1 has a function that is uncertain. The CDR3 length is 15 residues. With 2 bases removed from V and 8 bases from J, the gap between germline ends came to 16 bases. CDR3 DNA: TGCGCCAGCAGTCAAGTGACAAGGGGTGGAAAGCCCCAGCATTTT. It yields the protein CASSQVTRGGKPQHF.

The chain links TRBV7-2 to TRBJ2-7; unclear D gene. Germline V gives CDR1 SGHTA, CDR2 FQGNSA. The length of the CDR3 is 13 residues. V was shortened by 7 bases and J by 3 bases, with 13 bases between the two germline ends. As DNA, the CDR3 is TGTGCCAGCACCCGTCCCCCCCTCTACGAGCAGTACTTC. Its protein is CASTRPPLYEQYF.

The rearrangement joins TRBV19 to TRBJ2-5; TRBD2 agrees at 9 bases. CDR1 and CDR2 from the germline V gene are LNHDA and SQIVND (reference sequence). This CDR3 is 18 amino acids long. J was trimmed by 3 bases and V by 1 base; bases with no gene match: 12. The CDR3 spells CASSIGLSGGEVEETQYF. Written as DNA, the CDR3 is TGTGCCAGTAGTATAGGCCTTAGCGGGGGAGAGGTGGAAGAGACCCAGTACTTC.

In this sample, this clone turned up once. The chain recombines TRBV11-2 with TRBJ2-4; TRBD1 aligns across 8 bases. CDR3 length equals 16 residues. With V trimmed by 4 bases and J by 1 base, 6 bases remained unmatched. Germline V gives CDR1 SGHAT, CDR2 FQNNGV. The CDR3 sequence is CASSSRQGLAKNIQYF. DNA of the CDR3: TGTGCCAGCAGCTCCAGACAGGGGTTGGCCAAAAACATTCAGTACTTC.

The chain employs TRBV11-2 and TRBJ2-7, with 7 nucleotides matching TRBD2. The V segment lost 0 bases and the J segment 4 bases; nucleotides outside the gene matches: 3. CDR1 SGHAT and CDR2 FQNNGV come from the germline V gene. This CDR3 has 14 amino acids. The CDR3 loop reads CASSLDSGGYEQYF. CDR3 in DNA: TGTGCCAGCAGCTTAGATTCCGGGGGGTACGAGCAGTACTTC. The whole variable domain, remainder taken from reference TRBV11-2 and TRBJ2-7, is EAGVAQSPRYKIIEKRQSVAFWCNPISGHATLYWYQQILGQGPKLLIQFQNNGVVDDSQLPKDRFSAERLKGVDSTLKIQPAKLEDSAVYLCASSLDSGGYEQYFGPGTRLTVT.

This clone was recorded once. This chain links TRBV6-1 with TRBJ1-4, with TRBD1 matching over 7 bases. After removal of 8 bases from V and 7 bases from J, the junction contained 13 bases not matched to a gene. CDR3 length: 15 amino acids. The germline gives CDR1 MNHNS, CDR2 SASEGT. The CDR3 nucleotides read TGTGCCAGCGTTGGAGACAGGGTATTGGGTGAAAAACTGTTTTTT. Translating it yields CASVGDRVLGEKLFF.

The gene calls are TRBV5-4 and TRBJ1-1; 7 nucleotides align to TRBD1. The CDR3 sequence is 15 residues long. V lost 4 bases to trimming and J lost 5 bases; unmatched junction nucleotides: 11. From germline, CDR1 is SGHNT and CDR2 YYREEE (reference sequence). The CDR3 protein is CASSPQRGRRTEAFF. In DNA form, the CDR3 reads TGTGCCAGCAGCCCCCAAAGGGGGCGGAGAACTGAAGCTTTCTTT.

J is TRBJ2-3 and V is TRBV11-3; tentative D call: TRBD2 (7 bases). Germline assignment: CDR1 SGHNT and CDR2 YENEEA. V gave up 5 bases and J gave up 2 bases, with 14 bases separating them. This CDR3 is 15 amino acids long. CDR3 sequence reads: CASSLFGGPTDTQYF. The CDR3 DNA follows: TGTGCCAGCAGCCTCTTCGGGGGGCCCACAGATACGCAGTATTTT.

The chain links TRBV7-3 to TRBJ2-1, with TRBD1 identical over 7 bases. The junction had 4 bases not matched to a gene; V was cut back by 6 bases and J by 5 bases. Germline CDR1 reads SGHTA; CDR2 reads FQGTGA. The CDR3 has 13 residues. CDR3 protein: CASSPDRDNEQFF. The CDR3 coding sequence is TGTGCCAGCAGTCCAGACAGGGACAATGAGCAGTTCTTC. Filled out from reference TRBV7-3 and TRBJ2-1, the complete variable domain reads GAGVSQTPSNKVTEKGKYVELRCDPISGHTALYWYRQSLGQGPEFLIYFQGTGAADDSGLPNDRFFAVRPEGSVSTLKIQRTERGDSAVYLCASSPDRDNEQFFGPGTRLTVL.

Comment on this clone: Other DNA sequences of this sample code for an identical CDR3. The chain is built from TRBV5-1 and TRBJ2-7, with TRBD1 matching 11 bases. With V trimmed by 4 bases and J by 3 bases, 3 bases remained unmatched. This CDR3 contains 14 residues. Germline V lookup: CDR1 SGHRS, CDR2 YFSETQ. The CDR3 sequence is CASSPGQGVYEQYF. The CDR3 DNA is TGCGCCAGCAGCCCGGGACAGGGGGTCTACGAGCAGTACTTC. The variable domain in full, with the rest retrieved from reference TRBV5-1 and TRBJ2-7, is KAGVTQTPRYLIKTRGQQVTLSCSPISGHRSVSWYQQTPGQGLQFLFEYFSETQRNKGNFPGRFSGRQFSNSRSEMNVSTLELGDSALYLCASSPGQGVYEQYFGPGTRLTVT.

DNA for the CDR3: TGCGCCAGCAGCCGAGGAGGACAGGGACATCAGCCCCAGCATTTT. The encoded protein is CASSRGGQGHQPQHF. V gene TRBV4-1 combines with J gene TRBJ1-5, with 8 nucleotides matching TRBD1. CDR3 size: 15 residues. The germline CDR1 and CDR2 sequences are MGHRA and YSYEKL. The trim removed 4 bases at V and 5 bases at J, leaving 7 bases unmatched.

This sequence joins TRBV28 and TRBJ1-5; 7 positions match TRBD1. There are 12 residues in the CDR3. The ends lost 8 bases at V and 9 bases at J; junction bases unmatched: 7. The germline CDR1 and CDR2 sequences are MDHEN and SYDVKM. CDR3 protein: CASAQGVRPQHF. CDR3 nucleotide sequence: TGTGCCAGCGCGCAGGGGGTAAGGCCCCAGCATTTT. Filled out from reference TRBV28 and TRBJ1-5, the complete variable domain reads DVKVTQSSRYLVKRTGEKVFLECVQDMDHENMFWYRQDPGLGLRLIYFSYDVKMKEKGDIPEGYSVSREKKERFSLILESASTNQTSMYLCASAQGVRPQHFGDGTRLSIL.

The rearrangement uses TRBV30 and TRBJ1-1; D gene ambiguous. V dropped 8 bases and J dropped 0 bases, with 10 bases sitting between them. From germline, CDR1 is GTSNPN and CDR2 SVGIG (reference sequence). This CDR3 is 12 amino acids long. The chain's CDR3 is CARNRLNTEAFF. CDR3 nucleotides: TGTGCCAGAAACAGATTGAACACTGAAGCTTTCTTT. The whole variable domain, remainder taken from reference TRBV30 and TRBJ1-1, is SQTIHQWPATLVQPVGSPLSLECTVEGTSNPNLYWYRQAAGRGLQLLFYSVGIGQISSEVPQNLSASRPQDRQFILSSKKLLLSDSGFYLCARNRLNTEAFFGQGTRLTVV.

This chain links TRBV7-6 with TRBJ2-3; TRBD2 agrees at 7 bases. This CDR3 is built from 17 residues. Germline V gene lookup returns CDR1 SGHVS and CDR2 FNYEAQ. V lost 7 bases, J lost 4 bases, and 17 bases stayed unmatched. CDR3 loop: CASNSIGAEGGADTQYF. The CDR3 DNA is TGTGCCAGCAACTCTATTGGAGCCGAGGGAGGGGCAGATACGCAGTATTTT.

The chain joins TRBV6-1 to TRBJ1-2; D not resolved. Trimming took 1 base from V and 0 from J, leaving 9 bases between them. The CDR3 runs 15 residues. Germline V gives CDR1 MNHNS, CDR2 SASEGT. In nucleotides, the CDR3 is TGTGCCAGCAGTGAAGGAGGGATCACTAACTATGGCTACACCTTC. It translates to CASSEGGITNYGYTF.

V and J are TRBV5-1 and TRBJ2-5; D might be TRBD2 (7 bases). Germline V lookup: CDR1 SGHRS, CDR2 YFSETQ. V shed 2 bases and J shed 5 bases, with 19 bases lying between them. The CDR3 runs 16 residues. Written as DNA, the CDR3 is TGCGCCAGCAGCTTTGTTATGGGGGGGGCGGCGGAGACCCAGTACTTC. Residues: CASSFVMGGAAETQYF. Full variable domain (outside the CDR3, taken from reference TRBV5-1 and TRBJ2-5): KAGVTQTPRYLIKTRGQQVTLSCSPISGHRSVSWYQQTPGQGLQFLFEYFSETQRNKGNFPGRFSGRQFSNSRSEMNVSTLELGDSALYLCASSFVMGGAAETQYFGPGTRLLVL.

This clone has only a few counts. DNA of the CDR3: TGTGCCAGCTCACCTGGACAGGGCTCCTACAATGAGCAGTTCTTC. Translated: CASSPGQGSYNEQFF. This chain joins TRBV18 and TRBJ2-1; 8 bases agree with TRBD1. V shed 3 bases, J shed 0 bases, and the junction held 1 base outside the gene matches. The V gene's germline CDR1 is KGHSH and CDR2 LQKENI. This CDR3 spans 15 amino acids.

The genes are TRBV19 and TRBJ2-2; 9 bases map to TRBD1. CDR3 length: 15 residues. Germline values: CDR1 LNHDA, CDR2 SQIVND (reference sequence). V lost 7 bases and J lost 6; bases outside the gene matches: 9. The CDR3 bases are TGTGCCAGTACCCAGGGACAGGGAAGGGCCGGGGAGCTGTTTTTT. Residues: CASTQGQGRAGELFF.

This sequence joins TRBV5-4 and TRBJ2-1; D is perhaps TRBD1 (5 bases). V lost 5 bases, J lost 5 bases, and 11 bases lay in between. This CDR3 has 13 amino acids. Germline values: CDR1 SGHNT, CDR2 YYREEE (reference sequence). The CDR3 DNA reads as TGTGCCAGCAGGGAAGCGACAGACAATGAGCAGTTCTTC. It encodes CASREATDNEQFF.